The 25 T cell receptor beta chains below all came from one sample that was sequenced in a study of blood T cell repertoires in COVID-19. Method: immunoSEQ multiplex PCR; TCRdb's copy keeps in-frame clones and lacks some. The sample has about 98,000 clones, more than 75% seen once. Sequenced: peripheral blood. Source of these receptors: a man between 60 and 75 years old with active or convalescent COVID-19.

This clone has more than one count but fewer than ten. The chain joins TRBV6-6 to TRBJ1-1; D remains unclear. Trimming removed 2 bases at V and 4 bases at J, with 11 bases between. The CDR3 totals 14 residues. Germline CDR1 and CDR2: MNHNY and SVGAGI (reference sequence). CDR3 DNA sequence: TGTGCCAGCAGTTACCTGACGGAGGCCACTGAAGCTTTCTTT. Protein sequence: CASSYLTEATEAFF.

This chain joins TRBV29-1 and TRBJ2-5; TRBD1 aligns across 7 bases. Germline values: CDR1 SQVTM, CDR2 ANQGSEA. CDR3 length: 16 amino acids. Unmatched junction bases numbered 13, after V lost 4 bases and J lost 2 bases. The CDR3 protein is CSVASLTGLEQETQYF. CDR3 DNA sequence: TGCAGCGTTGCTTCCCTGACAGGGCTCGAACAAGAGACCCAGTACTTC.

The CDR3 bases are TGTGCCAGCAGCTTAGAGCCAGGGGTCAATTCACCCCTCCACTTT. Its protein is CASSLEPGVNSPLHF. The rearrangement uses TRBV11-2 and TRBJ1-6, with D tentatively TRBD1 (6 bases). The germline V and J ends were trimmed by 0 bases and 7 bases, with 10 bases remaining between them. This CDR3 has 15 residues. Germline V gene data show CDR1 as SGHAT and CDR2 as FQNNGV. Together with reference TRBV11-2 and TRBJ1-6, the CDR3 gives the full variable domain: EAGVAQSPRYKIIEKRQSVAFWCNPISGHATLYWYQQILGQGPKLLIQFQNNGVVDDSQLPKDRFSAERLKGVDSTLKIQPAKLEDSAVYLCASSLEPGVNSPLHFGNGTRLTVT.

This chain connects TRBV15 to TRBJ2-5, with 7 bases identical to TRBD2. The CDR3 consists of 16 residues. After removal of 1 base from V and 2 bases from J, the junction contained 7 bases not matched to a gene. Per germline, CDR1 LNHNV and CDR2 YYDKDF (reference sequence). The CDR3 loop reads CATSRGWGGQQETQYF. As DNA, the CDR3 is TGTGCCACCAGCAGAGGGTGGGGGGGTCAGCAAGAGACCCAGTACTTC.

In DNA, the CDR3 is TGTGCCAGCAGTTTTCGCCGACTAGCGGGAGGAGGTAATGAGCAGTTCTTC. Its translation is CASSFRRLAGGGNEQFF. The gene calls are TRBV28 and TRBJ2-1; 13 bases line up with TRBD2. The germline CDR1 and CDR2 sequences are MDHEN and SYDVKM. V lost 3 bases to trimming and J lost 7 bases; unmatched junction nucleotides: 9. CDR3 length equals 17 residues.

A note on this clone: Within the sample, other DNA sequences also encode this same CDR3. The J gene is TRBJ2-2, the V gene TRBV7-9; D not certain. This CDR3 is 12 amino acids long. Trimming took 5 bases from V and 3 from J, leaving 4 bases between them. Germline CDR1 and CDR2: SEHNR and FQNEAQ (reference sequence). The CDR3: CASSRDTGELFF. As DNA, the CDR3 is TGTGCCAGCAGCCGGGACACCGGGGAGCTGTTTTTT.

CDR3 in DNA: TGTGCCAGTAGTACTTCCGGGACAGAGAATCAGCCCCAGCATTTT. It translates to CASSTSGTENQPQHF. This chain uses TRBV19 with TRBJ1-5, with TRBD1 matching over 7 bases. CDR3 length equals 15 residues. Germline CDR1 is LNHDA and CDR2 is SQIVND (reference sequence). Trimming took 4 bases from V and 4 from J; bases not matched to a gene: 7.

The chain couples TRBV6-5 to TRBJ1-2; weak D call: TRBD1 (6 bases). The CDR3 has 16 amino acids. Trimming left V 0 bases short and J 4 bases short, with 15 bases between. In germline, CDR1 is MNHEY, CDR2 SVGAGI. The CDR3 protein is CASSYSGGGQVYGYTF. For the CDR3, the DNA is TGTGCCAGCAGTTACTCAGGGGGGGGGCAGGTCTATGGCTACACCTTC.

This chain uses TRBV24-1 with TRBJ2-2; a weak D match, TRBD2 (5 bases). Germline CDR1 is KGHDR and CDR2 is SFDVKD. The CDR3 is 20 amino acids. Trimming stripped 3 bases from V and 3 bases from J, with 25 bases between. CDR3 amino acids: CATSDRYSVFRTRDTGELFF. The DNA for the CDR3 is TGTGCCACCAGTGATCGATATAGCGTATTTCGAACTCGGGACACCGGGGAGCTGTTTTTT.

This clone was observed a single time. CDR3 sequence: CASKREGLTDTQYF. The CDR3 bases are TGTGCCAGCAAGCGGGAGGGCCTCACAGATACGCAGTATTTT. J is TRBJ2-3 and V is TRBV6-5, with 10 positions matching TRBD2. The CDR3 extends over 14 amino acids. Germline-derived CDR1 and CDR2 are MNHEY and SVGAGI. The V gene end was trimmed by 7 bases and the J gene end by 2 bases; junction bases not matched to a gene: 3.

DNA of the CDR3: TGTGCCAGCAGCTTGTTTGGACTAGCGTTGACGAATGAGCAGTTCTTC. It is translated as CASSLFGLALTNEQFF. The chain carries TRBV27 and TRBJ2-1; 9 nucleotides match TRBD2. CDR1 and CDR2 from the germline V gene are MNHEY and SMNVEV (reference sequence). The CDR3 has 16 residues. V trimming: 6 bases; J trimming: 7 bases; junction bases outside the gene matches: 13.

The chain uses TRBV2 and TRBJ2-2; weak D call: TRBD2 (6 bases). CDR1 is SNHLY, CDR2 FYNNEI, per germline. V lost 5 bases and J 1 base, leaving 11 bases between the germline ends. CDR3 length equals 15 residues. The CDR3 region is CASSLGTLNTGELFF. For the CDR3, the DNA is TGTGCCAGCAGTTTAGGGACTCTGAACACCGGGGAGCTGTTTTTT.

V is TRBV11-2 and J is TRBJ1-1, with 8 bases matching TRBD1. This CDR3 is 15 amino acids long. The junction had 6 bases not matched to a gene; V was cut back by 0 bases and J by 6 bases. Germline values: CDR1 SGHAT, CDR2 FQNNGV. The CDR3 loop is CASSLEPGTGPEAFF. The CDR3 region has the DNA TGTGCCAGCAGCTTAGAACCCGGGACAGGACCTGAAGCTTTCTTT.

J is TRBJ2-2 and V is TRBV5-1; TRBD1 might be the D (5 bases). This CDR3 spans 14 amino acids. Trimming left V 2 bases short and J 2 bases short, with 7 bases between. CDR1 SGHRS and CDR2 YFSETQ come from the germline V gene. CDR3 region: CASSFQGNTGELFF. The CDR3 DNA reads TGCGCCAGCAGCTTCCAGGGTAACACCGGGGAGCTGTTTTTT.

The rearrangement joins TRBV5-1 to TRBJ2-7; tentative D call: TRBD1 (6 bases). The CDR3 is made up of 14 amino acids. V was trimmed by 4 bases and J by 6 bases, leaving 17 bases between them. The V gene's germline CDR1 is SGHRS and CDR2 YFSETQ. CDR3 sequence reads: CASSTGSGVGEQYV. CDR3 coding DNA: TGCGCCAGCAGCACAGGGTCCGGGGTTGGCGAGCAGTACGTC.

The chain uses TRBV4-1 and TRBJ2-1; no clear D. The CDR3 runs 15 residues. Trimming took 1 base from V and 2 from J, leaving 9 bases between them. CDR1 is MGHRA and CDR2 is YSYEKL in the germline V gene. CDR3 protein: CASSQAGSPYNEQFF. CDR3 coding DNA: TGCGCCAGCAGCCAAGCCGGGTCACCCTACAATGAGCAGTTCTTC.

The V call is TRBV3-1 (or the pseudogene TRBV3-2), the J call TRBJ1-5; D might be TRBD1 (5 bases). The ends were cut back, 2 bases at V and 0 bases at J, with 11 bases in the middle. The CDR3 covers 16 residues. Per germline, CDR1 LGHDT and CDR2 YNNKEL (reference sequence). The CDR3 region is CASSQRGSLSNQPQHF. CDR3 bases: TGTGCCAGCAGCCAAAGGGGAAGTCTTAGCAATCAGCCCCAGCATTTT.

The chain combines TRBV5-6 with TRBJ1-1, with D perhaps TRBD1 (5 bases). The CDR3 consists of 11 residues. The V and J ends lost 3 bases and 8 bases respectively, with 8 bases between them. Per germline, CDR1 SGHDT and CDR2 YYEEEE. The CDR3 sequence: CASSWNREAFF. CDR3 coding DNA: TGTGCCAGCAGCTGGAACAGGGAAGCTTTCTTT.

This sequence joins TRBV30 and TRBJ1-6; D is uncertain. V dropped 3 bases and J dropped 0 bases, with 12 bases sitting between them. This CDR3 is 16 amino acids long. CDR1 and CDR2 (germline): GTSNPN, SVGIG (reference sequence). The CDR3 region has the DNA TGTGCCTGGAGGGTGACTGGGAGCTCCTATAATTCACCCCTCCACTTT. Its translation: CAWRVTGSSYNSPLHF. Full variable domain (rest looked up from reference TRBV30 and TRBJ1-6): SQTIHQWPATLVQPVGSPLSLECTVEGTSNPNLYWYRQAAGRGLQLLFYSVGIGQISSEVPQNLSASRPQDRQFILSSKKLLLSDSGFYLCAWRVTGSSYNSPLHFGNGTRLTVT.

V usage is TRBV4-1 and J usage is TRBJ2-3, with TRBD2 identical over 8 bases. CDR1 and CDR2 from the germline V gene are MGHRA and YSYEKL. J lost 2 bases, V lost 0 bases, and 10 bases had no gene match. CDR3 size: 18 residues. CDR3 DNA sequence: TGCGCCAGCAGCCAAGAGTTGCGAGTAGCGGGGTACACAGATACGCAGTATTTT. Residues: CASSQELRVAGYTDTQYF.

The J gene is TRBJ2-5, the V gene TRBV18; perhaps TRBD1 as D (6 bases). Trimming left V 0 bases short and J 3 bases short, with 8 bases between. Germline loops: CDR1 KGHSH, CDR2 LQKENI. CDR3 length: 14 residues. In nucleotides, the CDR3 is TGTGCCAGCTCACCACCGGACAGTAAAGAGACCCAGTACTTC. Translating it yields CASSPPDSKETQYF.

The CDR3 nucleotides read TGTGCCAGCAGCTACCGGGTGTACACTGAAGCTTTCTTT. This gives the protein CASSYRVYTEAFF. The rearrangement uses TRBV7-8 and TRBJ1-1; D is unresolved. CDR1 and CDR2 from the germline V gene are SGHVS and FQNEAQ. V was shortened by 4 bases and J by 3 bases, with 9 bases between the two germline ends. The CDR3 spans 13 residues. The full variable domain, with the rest looked up from reference TRBV7-8 and TRBJ1-1, is GAGVSQSPRYKVAKRGQDVALRCDPISGHVSLFWYQQALGQGPEFLTYFQNEAQLDKSGLPSDRFFAERPEGSVSTLKIQRTQQEDSAVYLCASSYRVYTEAFFGQGTRLTVV.

This chain links TRBV28 with TRBJ2-7; the D is unclear. In germline, CDR1 is MDHEN, CDR2 SYDVKM. This CDR3 has 15 amino acids. Trimming stripped 2 bases from V and 5 bases from J, with 16 bases between. The CDR3 protein is CASSLGLTARHEQYF. In DNA form, the CDR3 reads TGTGCCAGCAGTTTAGGTTTAACAGCCCGCCACGAGCAGTACTTC.

The chain links TRBV4-1 to TRBJ2-1, with D tentatively TRBD2 (5 bases). The V gene lost 6 bases and the J gene lost 0 bases, with 12 bases spanning the gap. Germline CDR1 is MGHRA and CDR2 is YSYEKL. There are 15 residues in the CDR3. CDR3 protein: CASRPRDSSYNEQFF. Written as DNA, the CDR3 is TGCGCCAGCAGACCCCGGGATAGCTCCTACAATGAGCAGTTCTTC.

The V gene is TRBV20-1, the J gene TRBJ2-7, with D possibly TRBD2 on 5 matching bases. The ends were cut back, 5 bases at V and 7 bases at J, with 12 bases in the middle. Looked up from germline, CDR1 is DFQATT and CDR2 is SNEGSKA (reference sequence). This CDR3 spans 11 amino acids. The CDR3 sequence: CSARTSYEQYV. The CDR3 bases are TGCAGTGCTCGAACTAGTTATGAGCAGTACGTC.